This entry features one TCR beta chain sequence. Its antigen is unidentified. Duration under 3 months, a NOSPECS grade of at least 4, and a Clinical Activity Score of at least 3 characterized the ophthalmopathy patients. This entry belongs to a study of T cells in Graves' hyperthyroidism and ophthalmopathy. General study results and limits: Stable hyperthyroidism and ophthalmopathy were separated using 13 V-J signatures. Among thyroid clonotypes expanded above 0.001, most also appeared in blood.

Authors of the study amplified TCR beta CDR3 regions from RNA transcripts. The HTBI primer set was used in a first-round RT-PCR of the TCR CDR3. In TCRdb, the multiplex PCR reads were re-called with MiXCR into one record per CDR3 protein. The sample records over 400,000 distinct CDR3 sequences, roughly 22% being singletons. Germline CDR1 and CDR2: SGHDT and YYEEEE. Unmatched junction bases numbered 3, after V lost 7 bases and J lost 1 base. The CDR3 loop spans 14 amino acids. V is TRBV5-6 and J is TRBJ2-1; 9 nucleotides line up with TRBD1. The specimen sequenced was blood. This TCR derives from a woman aged 70-85 years with Graves' ophthalmopathy. The CDR3 DNA follows: TGTGCCAGCTTCGGACAGGGGTCCTACAATGAGCAGTTCTTC. Protein: CASFGQGSYNEQFF.